Sequencing of this T cell receptor beta chain was carried out in a study of cytomegalovirus exposure and HLA in healthy donors. Points from the study as a whole: The CMV antigen specificity of three CMV-associated chains was confirmed through in vitro analysis. Previously analyzed data showed that most TCR beta V segments were productive at a frequency of about 90% or about 30%. When analyzed later, the rates of TCR association showed variation by HLA locus, with DRB1 the most and HLA-C the fewest.

Turning to this clone: Its antigen is undetermined.

The primer mix had 60 Vbeta and 13 Jbeta primers. Assay: immunoSEQ multiplex PCR; the TCRdb copy retains only in-frame clones and omits some. The sample carries around 130,000 clones, 60% to 85% recorded once. J was trimmed by 8 bases and V by 1 base; bases with no gene match: 5. The CDR3 length is 15 residues. Germline CDR1 reads SGHNT; CDR2 reads YYREEE (reference sequence). The chain employs TRBV5-4 and TRBJ2-1; 11 bases line up with TRBD2. This receptor was identified in a man aged 25 to 40 in good health and CMV-seronegative. The sample consisted of PBMCs. The CDR3 DNA reads as TGTGCCAGCAGCTTGACACTAGCGGGAGTTTATGAGCAGTTCTTC. Translated: CASSLTLAGVYEQFF. The entire variable domain, with the rest obtained from reference TRBV5-4 and TRBJ2-1, is as follows: ETGVTQSPTHLIKTRGQQVTLRCSSQSGHNTVSWYQQALGQGPQFIFQYYREEENGRGNFPPRFSGLQFPNYSSELNVNALELDDSALYLCASSLTLAGVYEQFFGPGTRLTVL.